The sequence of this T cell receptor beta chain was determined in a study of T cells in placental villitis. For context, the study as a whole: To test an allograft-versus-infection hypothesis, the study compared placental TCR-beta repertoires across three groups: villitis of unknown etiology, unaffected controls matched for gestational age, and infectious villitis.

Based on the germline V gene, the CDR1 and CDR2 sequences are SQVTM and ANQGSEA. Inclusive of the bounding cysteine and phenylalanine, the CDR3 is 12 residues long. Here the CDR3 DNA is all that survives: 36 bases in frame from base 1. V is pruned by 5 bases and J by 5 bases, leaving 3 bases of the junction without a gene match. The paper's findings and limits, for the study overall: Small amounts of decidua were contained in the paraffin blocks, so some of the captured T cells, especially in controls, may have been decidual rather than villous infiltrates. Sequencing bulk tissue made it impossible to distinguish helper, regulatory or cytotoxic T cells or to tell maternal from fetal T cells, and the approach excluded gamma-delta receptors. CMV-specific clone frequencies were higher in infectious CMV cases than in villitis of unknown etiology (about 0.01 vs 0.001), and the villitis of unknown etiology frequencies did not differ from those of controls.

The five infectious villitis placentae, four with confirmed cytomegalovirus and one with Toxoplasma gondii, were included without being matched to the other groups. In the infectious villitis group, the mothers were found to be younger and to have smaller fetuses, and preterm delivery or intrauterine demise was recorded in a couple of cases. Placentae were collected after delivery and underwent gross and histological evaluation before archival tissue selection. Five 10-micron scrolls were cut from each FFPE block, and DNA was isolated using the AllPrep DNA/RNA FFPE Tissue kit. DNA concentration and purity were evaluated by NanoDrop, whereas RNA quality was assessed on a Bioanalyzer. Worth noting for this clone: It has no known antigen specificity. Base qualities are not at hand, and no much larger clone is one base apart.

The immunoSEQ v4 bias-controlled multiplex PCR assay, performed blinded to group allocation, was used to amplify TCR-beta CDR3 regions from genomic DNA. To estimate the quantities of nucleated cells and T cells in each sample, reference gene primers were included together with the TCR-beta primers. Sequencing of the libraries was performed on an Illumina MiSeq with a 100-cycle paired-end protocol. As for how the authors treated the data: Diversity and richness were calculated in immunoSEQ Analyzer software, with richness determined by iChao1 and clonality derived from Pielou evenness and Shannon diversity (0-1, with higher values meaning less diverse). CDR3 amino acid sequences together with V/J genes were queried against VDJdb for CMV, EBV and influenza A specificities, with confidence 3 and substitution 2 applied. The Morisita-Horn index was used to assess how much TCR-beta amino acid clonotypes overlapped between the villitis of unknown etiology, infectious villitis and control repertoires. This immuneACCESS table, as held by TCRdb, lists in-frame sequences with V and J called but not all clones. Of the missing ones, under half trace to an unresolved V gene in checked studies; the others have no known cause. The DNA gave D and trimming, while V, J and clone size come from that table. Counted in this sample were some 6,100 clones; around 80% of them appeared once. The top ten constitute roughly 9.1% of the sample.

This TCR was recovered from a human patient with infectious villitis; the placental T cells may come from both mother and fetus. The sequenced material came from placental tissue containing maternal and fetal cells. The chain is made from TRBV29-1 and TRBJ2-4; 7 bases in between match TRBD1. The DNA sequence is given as TGCAGCGTTCTAGGGGGCGAAAACATTCAGTACTTC. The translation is CSVLGGENIQYF. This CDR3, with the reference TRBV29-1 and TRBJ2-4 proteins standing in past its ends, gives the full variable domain SAVISQKPSRDICQRGTSLTIQCQVDSQVTMMFWYRQQPGQSLTLIATANQGSEATYESGFVIDKFPISRPNLTFSTLTVSNMSPEDSSIYLCSVLGGENIQYFGAGTRLSVL.